Listed below are T cell receptor beta chains from one sample, sequenced in a study of CD8 T cells in ankylosing spondylitis. TCRdb fed the 5' RACE reads into MiXCR, producing one record per CDR3 protein. The sample has about 100,000 distinct CDR3 sequences; 8% to 10% are singletons. The sequencing input was blood, either unsorted or a sorted T cell fraction (not recorded which). All receptors derive from a male donor with ankylosing spondylitis or in good health (not recorded which). Both conserved end residues are part of each CDR3. The D gene is left open where the match is weak. Clone size is stated in some rows and not others, as once, few, many or a class when expanded.

TRBV7-2,16,NA,NA,TRBJ2-1,CASSLVQGFFGNEQFF,TGTGCCAGCAGCTTAGTCCAGGGGTTCTTTGGCAATGAGCAGTTCTTC
TRBV10-3,16,NA,many,TRBJ2-1,CAISDSRLPIRGEQFF,TGTGCCATCAGTGACTCCCGACTCCCTATCCGGGGTGAGCAGTTCTTC
TRBV10-3,16,NA,many,TRBJ2-1,CAISEDSPTGTHEQFF,TGTGCCATCAGTGAAGACAGCCCGACAGGGACTCATGAGCAGTTCTTC
TRBV27,15,NA,many,TRBJ2-5,CASTRTGRRQETQYF,TGTGCCAGCACCCGTACGGGGCGGAGACAAGAGACCCAGTACTTC
TRBV28,15,NA,many,TRBJ2-2,CASSFPGLNTGELFF,TGTGCCAGCAGTTTCCCCGGACTGAACACCGGGGAGCTGTTTTTT
TRBV3-1,17,NA,many,TRBJ2-3,CASSHLDPSRGTDTQYF,TGTGCCAGCAGCCACCTGGACCCCTCACGGGGCACAGATACGCAGTATTTT
TRBV27,17,TRBD2,many,TRBJ2-5,CASSLSPGLAGVETQYF,TGTGCCAGCAGCCTCTCCCCGGGACTAGCGGGAGTAGAGACCCAGTACTTC
TRBV20-1,14,TRBD2,many,TRBJ2-1,CSARPGLAGASQFF,TGCAGTGCTAGACCGGGACTAGCGGGGGCCTCGCAGTTCTTC
TRBV7-2,13,NA,many,TRBJ2-7,CASSLASSNEQYF,TGTGCCAGCAGCTTAGCGAGCTCAAACGAGCAGTACTTC
TRBV7-2,15,NA,many,TRBJ2-2,CASSLDRAFTGELFF,TGTGCCAGCAGCTTGGATCGAGCATTCACCGGGGAGCTGTTTTTT
TRBV27,14,NA,medium-sized,TRBJ2-1,CASSLSGGYNEQFF,TGTGCCAGCAGTTTATCAGGAGGGTACAATGAGCAGTTCTTC
TRBV4-2,13,TRBD2,many,TRBJ2-5,CASSRGGQETQYF,TGTGCCAGCAGCCGCGGGGGCCAAGAGACCCAGTACTTC
TRBV29-1,13,NA,many,TRBJ2-5,CSVEWGQGETQYF,TGCAGCGTTGAATGGGGCCAGGGGGAGACCCAGTACTTC
TRBV27,13,NA,many,TRBJ2-2,CASSRQVAGELFF,TGTGCCAGCAGTCGACAGGTTGCCGGGGAGCTGTTTTTT
TRBV29-1,10,NA,many,TRBJ2-1,CSVSGELQFF,TGCAGCGTTTCGGGCGAATTACAGTTCTTC
TRBV20-1,14,NA,many,TRBJ2-5,CSARDWENKETQYF,TGCAGTGCTAGAGATTGGGAGAACAAAGAGACCCAGTACTTC
TRBV4-3,15,TRBD2,many,TRBJ2-2,CASSQSGRETGELFF,TGCGCCAGCAGCCAAAGTGGGAGGGAAACCGGGGAGCTGTTTTTT
TRBV4-2,15,TRBD1,NA,TRBJ1-3,CASTPDRTSGNTIYF,TGTGCCAGCACCCCGGACAGGACCTCTGGAAACACCATATATTTT
TRBV15,16,NA,many,TRBJ2-1,CATSRDVGITYNEQFF,TGTGCCACCAGCAGAGATGTGGGCATTACCTACAATGAGCAGTTCTTC
TRBV6-2/TRBV6-3,14,TRBD1,many,TRBJ1-2,CASTDRVAGNGYTF,TGTGCCAGCACCGACAGGGTCGCCGGAAATGGCTACACCTTC
TRBV7-2,15,NA,many,TRBJ2-3,CASSLGQGRADTQYF,TGTGCCAGCAGCTTAGGACAGGGGAGGGCGGATACGCAGTATTTT
TRBV20-1,14,TRBD2,many,TRBJ2-5,CSAVPGSGGETQYF,TGCAGTGCTGTCCCGGGGAGCGGGGGAGAGACCCAGTACTTC
TRBV5-6,16,NA,many,TRBJ2-7,CASSFGRASAAYEQYF,TGTGCCAGCAGCTTCGGTCGGGCTAGCGCAGCCTACGAGCAGTACTTC
TRBV5-6,16,NA,many,TRBJ1-2,CASSLFPGQLTSGYTF,TGTGCCAGCAGCTTGTTCCCCGGACAGCTTACTTCGGGCTACACCTTC
TRBV20-1,18,TRBD2,NA,TRBJ2-5,CSARALLLFAGGQETQYF,TGCAGTGCTAGAGCATTGCTCCTATTTGCGGGAGGACAAGAGACCCAGTACTTC
TRBV12-3/TRBV12-4,14,NA,many,TRBJ2-2,CASSLPRDTGELFF,TGTGCCAGCAGTTTACCTCGGGACACCGGGGAGCTGTTTTTT
TRBV7-8,16,TRBD1,few,TRBJ1-6,CASSFGQGAENSPLHF,TGTGCCAGCAGCTTCGGACAGGGGGCCGAGAATTCACCCCTCCACTTT
TRBV7-2,15,TRBD2,few,TRBJ2-1,CASSFATSIYNEQFF,TGTGCCAGCAGCTTTGCGACTAGCATATACAATGAGCAGTTCTTC
TRBV7-6,16,NA,few,TRBJ2-3,CASSSIRGRPTDTQYF,TGTGCCAGCAGCTCCATTAGGGGGAGACCCACAGATACGCAGTATTTT
TRBV7-8,15,NA,few,TRBJ2-3,CASSLGAIDTDTQYF,TGTGCCAGCAGCTTAGGGGCGATAGACACAGATACGCAGTATTTT
TRBV5-1,18,NA,many,TRBJ2-2,CASSPRDLLEANTGELFF,TGCGCCAGCAGCCCCCGGGACCTCCTCGAGGCGAACACCGGGGAGCTGTTTTTT
TRBV7-8,16,NA,many,TRBJ1-4,CASSLVGGATNEKLFF,TGTGCCAGCAGCTTAGTTGGGGGCGCAACTAATGAAAAACTGTTTTTT
TRBV5-1,16,TRBD2,many,TRBJ2-3,CASSAGLAGVTDTQYF,TGCGCCAGCAGCGCGGGACTAGCGGGAGTTACAGATACGCAGTATTTT
TRBV20-1,17,TRBD2,many,TRBJ2-1,CSARDREGGTRYNEQFF,TGCAGTGCTAGAGATCGGGAAGGGGGGACTAGGTACAATGAGCAGTTCTTC
TRBV6-1,14,NA,NA,TRBJ1-2,CASTESRGVYGYTF,TGTGCCAGCACCGAGTCCAGGGGAGTCTATGGCTACACCTTC
TRBV12-3/TRBV12-4,13,NA,NA,TRBJ2-7,CASSEGGFYEQYF,TGTGCCAGCAGTGAGGGGGGGTTCTACGAGCAGTACTTC
TRBV6-4,14,NA,many,TRBJ2-1,CVSRDSRLVNEQFF,TGTGTTAGCCGGGACTCGAGATTAGTCAATGAGCAGTTCTTC
TRBV12-3/TRBV12-4,17,NA,many,TRBJ2-5,CASSLLSTAKTQETQYF,TGTGCCAGCAGTTTATTGTCGACAGCTAAGACCCAAGAGACCCAGTACTTC
TRBV6-1,13,TRBD1,NA,TRBJ2-2,CVTNRGHGGELFF,TGTGTCACTAACAGGGGGCACGGCGGGGAGCTGTTTTTT
TRBV20-1,15,TRBD2,many,TRBJ2-1,CSATQLAGVNNEQFF,TGCAGTGCCACTCAACTAGCGGGAGTGAACAATGAGCAGTTCTTC
TRBV18,13,NA,many,TRBJ2-1,CASSSSVIDEQFF,TGTGCCAGCTCCTCATCTGTGATTGATGAGCAGTTCTTC
TRBV20-1,13,TRBD1,many,TRBJ1-2,CSARVDRDRGYTF,TGCAGTGCTAGAGTGGACAGGGATAGGGGCTACACCTTC
TRBV20-1,17,TRBD2,NA,TRBJ2-1,CCARGLAGGPVYNEQFF,TGCTGTGCTAGGGGGCTAGCGGGAGGGCCTGTTTACAATGAGCAGTTCTTC
TRBV7-2,17,NA,many,TRBJ2-5,CASSRRSLGGGQGTQYF,TGTGCCAGCAGCCGCCGTTCCCTCGGGGGAGGCCAAGGGACCCAGTACTTC
TRBV2,12,TRBD1,NA,TRBJ1-1,CASRGQGTEAFF,TGTGCCAGCAGGGGACAGGGCACTGAAGCTTTCTTT
TRBV12-3/TRBV12-4,14,NA,many,TRBJ2-5,CASSLTHGTETQYF,TGTGCCAGCAGTTTAACGCACGGAACAGAGACCCAGTACTTC